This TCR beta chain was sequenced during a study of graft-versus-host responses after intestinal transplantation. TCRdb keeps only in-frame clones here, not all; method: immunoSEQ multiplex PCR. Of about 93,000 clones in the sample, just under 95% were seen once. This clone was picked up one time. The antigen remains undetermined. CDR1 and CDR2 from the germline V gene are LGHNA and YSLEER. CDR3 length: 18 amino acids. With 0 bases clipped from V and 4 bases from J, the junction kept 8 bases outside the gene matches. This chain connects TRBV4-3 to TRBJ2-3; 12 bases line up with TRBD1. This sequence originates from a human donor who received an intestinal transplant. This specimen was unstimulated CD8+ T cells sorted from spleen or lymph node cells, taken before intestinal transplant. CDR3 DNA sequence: TGCGCCAGCAGCCAAGATGGGACAGGGGGCTCGGTGTCAGATACGCAGTATTTT. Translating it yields CASSQDGTGGSVSDTQYF.